Each of the 20 T cell receptor beta chains below was sequenced from the same sample in a study of PD-1 blockade in classical Hodgkin lymphoma. All patients experienced relapse after autologous stem cell transplantation, and brentuximab vedotin exposure was variable. Thawed PBMCs underwent magnetic negative selection to yield purified CD4+ T cells. Clones were sequenced by immunoSEQ multiplex PCR, and TCRdb holds only the in-frame ones, with some missing. The data hold 30,000 to 40,000 clones, with more than 80% observed a single time. Specimen: CD4+ T cells from blood, collected at baseline. These receptors originate from a human donor with classical Hodgkin lymphoma.

This clone showed up just a few times. The chain joins TRBV4-1 to TRBJ1-5, with TRBD1 matching over 7 bases. Trimming took 0 bases from V and 6 from J; bases not matched to a gene: 8. The CDR3 runs 16 residues. Looked up from germline, CDR1 is MGHRA and CDR2 is YSYEKL. The CDR3 loop is CASSQDSGGGIQPQHF. For the CDR3, the DNA is TGCGCCAGCAGCCAAGATTCGGGAGGGGGCATTCAGCCCCAGCATTTT.

The chain joins TRBV5-1 to TRBJ2-3; D call uncertain. CDR1 and CDR2 from the germline V gene are SGHRS and YFSETQ. The CDR3 length is 15 residues. V was clipped by 4 bases and J by 0 bases, with 12 bases between them. The CDR3, as DNA: TGCGCCAGCAGCAAGACAATACCTAGCACAGATACGCAGTATTTT. This sequence encodes CASSKTIPSTDTQYF.

For this clone: Additional DNA sequences in this sample encode the identical CDR3. In DNA form, the CDR3 reads TGTGCCAGCAGTTTAACAGGGTCTTATGGCTACACCTTC. Residues: CASSLTGSYGYTF. The chain is built from TRBV28 and TRBJ1-2; D perhaps matches TRBD1 (6 bases). Germline loops: CDR1 MDHEN, CDR2 SYDVKM. The CDR3 totals 13 residues. Trimming cost V 2 bases and J 5 bases, with 9 bases left between them.

The V call is TRBV5-6, the J call TRBJ1-4; D is unclear. Trimming stripped 4 bases from V and 2 bases from J, with 9 bases between. CDR1 SGHDT and CDR2 YYEEEE come from the germline V gene. The CDR3 is 14 amino acids. The CDR3 DNA reads as TGTGCCAGCAGCCAGATCACCACTAATGAAAAACTGTTTTTT. Translation gives CASSQITTNEKLFF.

This chain uses TRBV9 with TRBJ2-1; 8 nucleotides align to TRBD2. The length of the CDR3 is 17 residues. Trimming at V came to 0 bases and at J to 5 bases, leaving 10 bases not matched to a gene. The V gene's germline CDR1 is SGDLS and CDR2 YYNGEE. CDR3 region: CASSVGHREGRNNEQFF. The CDR3 region has the DNA TGTGCCAGCAGCGTAGGTCATCGGGAGGGCCGTAACAATGAGCAGTTCTTC. Full variable domain (missing parts from reference TRBV9 and TRBJ2-1): DSGVTQTPKHLITATGQRVTLRCSPRSGDLSVYWYQQSLDQGLQFLIQYYNGEERAKGNILERFSAQQFPDLHSELNLSSLELGDSALYFCASSVGHREGRNNEQFFGPGTRLTVL.

The V call is TRBV5-1, the J call TRBJ1-2; D possibly corresponds to TRBD1 (6 bases). Per the germline V gene, CDR1 is SGHRS and CDR2 is YFSETQ. Deletions cut 4 bases from V and 2 bases from J, with 15 bases between. The CDR3 is made up of 15 amino acids. The chain's CDR3 is CASSPGPGENYGYTF. CDR3 in DNA: TGCGCCAGCAGCCCCGGACCAGGGGAGAACTATGGCTACACCTTC.

In this sample, this clone turned up once. This chain connects TRBV28 to TRBJ2-1; TRBD1 matches at 7 bases. From germline, CDR1 is MDHEN and CDR2 SYDVKM. The CDR3 contains 13 residues. The junction had 10 bases not matched to a gene; V was cut back by 11 bases and J by 6 bases. Here the CDR3 reads CASGQFSPNEQFF. CDR3 nucleotide sequence: TGTGCCTCGGGACAGTTCTCCCCCAATGAGCAGTTCTTC. The full variable domain, with the rest looked up from reference TRBV28 and TRBJ2-1, is DVKVTQSSRYLVKRTGEKVFLECVQDMDHENMFWYRQDPGLGLRLIYFSYDVKMKEKGDIPEGYSVSREKKERFSLILESASTNQTSMYLCASGQFSPNEQFFGPGTRLTVL.

The chain recombines TRBV5-1 with TRBJ2-1, with TRBD2 identical over 8 bases. The CDR3 extends over 16 amino acids. CDR1 and CDR2 from the germline V gene are SGHRS and YFSETQ. The V segment lost 0 bases and the J segment 1 base; nucleotides outside the gene matches: 3. The CDR3 spells CASSLDGGRSYNEQFF. DNA for the CDR3: TGCGCCAGCAGCTTGGACGGCGGGAGGTCCTACAATGAGCAGTTCTTC.

The rearrangement uses TRBV2 and TRBJ2-7, with D possibly being TRBD1 (5 bases). Germline-derived CDR1 and CDR2 are SNHLY and FYNNEI. The CDR3 is 14 amino acids. Trimming cost V 7 bases and J 2 bases, with 15 bases left between them. The CDR3: CASNGAEGPYEQYF. CDR3 in DNA: TGTGCCAGCAATGGGGCGGAAGGGCCCTACGAGCAGTACTTC.

The chain has TRBV6-1 and TRBJ2-2; 7 bases agree with TRBD1. Germline CDR1 and CDR2: MNHNS and SASEGT. The V and J ends lost 7 bases and 2 bases, in that order; junction bases with no gene match: 7. The CDR3 covers 15 residues. CDR3 in DNA: TGTGCCAGCACCCGGGACAGCGTAAACACCGGGGAGCTGTTTTTT. It is translated as CASTRDSVNTGELFF.

The gene calls are TRBV10-3 and TRBJ2-7; 15 bases line up with TRBD2. V was clipped by 3 bases and J by 6 bases; unmatched bases: 12. The CDR3 sequence is 18 residues long. Looked up from germline, CDR1 is ENHRY and CDR2 is SYGVKD. The DNA of the CDR3 is TGTGCCATCAGTGAAGGTTTGTGGACTAGCGGGAGGGCACCCGAGCAGTACTTC. Protein: CAISEGLWTSGRAPEQYF.

The chain couples TRBV6-6 to TRBJ1-1, with 7 bases aligning to TRBD1. This CDR3 has 16 amino acids. With 6 bases clipped from V and 4 bases from J, the junction kept 14 bases outside the gene matches. The germline CDR1 and CDR2 sequences are MNHNY and SVGAGI (reference sequence). The CDR3 nucleotides are TGTGCCAGCAGCCGCGGGCAACGACAGGGAGGCACTGAAGCTTTCTTT. This encodes CASSRGQRQGGTEAFF.

The rearrangement joins TRBV6-5 to TRBJ2-7; 7 bases are a match to TRBD2. V lost 6 bases to trimming and J lost 2 bases; unmatched junction nucleotides: 10. Germline V gene data show CDR1 as MNHEY and CDR2 as SVGAGI. This CDR3 has 15 amino acids. This CDR3 reads CASSPRLAGAYEQYF. The CDR3, as DNA: TGTGCCAGCAGCCCTCGCCTGGCGGGGGCCTACGAGCAGTACTTC.

DNA for the CDR3: TGTGCCAGCAGCGCCGCGCGAGGAGTAGGGACCCAGTACTTC. The encoded protein is CASSAARGVGTQYF. This chain joins TRBV27 and TRBJ2-5; D is uncertain. The CDR3 totals 14 residues. Trimming cost V 6 bases and J 7 bases, with 18 bases left between them. CDR1 MNHEY and CDR2 SMNVEV come from the germline V gene (reference sequence).

This rearrangement joins TRBV10-3 to TRBJ2-1, with a tentative D call TRBD1 (7 bases). Germline loops: CDR1 ENHRY, CDR2 SYGVKD. With 5 bases removed from V and 8 bases from J, the gap between germline ends came to 16 bases. This CDR3 contains 14 residues. CDR3 in amino acids: CAISRGGAGYEQFF. The CDR3 nucleotides are TGTGCCATCAGTAGAGGGGGCGCGGGGTATGAGCAGTTCTTC.

The rearrangement joins TRBV15 to TRBJ2-2; possibly TRBD1 or TRBD2 for D (5 bases each). This CDR3 is built from 16 residues. Germline V CDR1 and CDR2: LNHNV, YYDKDF (reference sequence). V lost 5 bases, J lost 0 bases, and 13 bases lay in between. The CDR3 spells CATSARLGANTGELFF. CDR3 in DNA: TGTGCCACCAGCGCCAGGCTGGGGGCGAACACCGGGGAGCTGTTTTTT. The full variable domain, with the rest looked up from reference TRBV15 and TRBJ2-2, is DAMVIQNPRYQVTQFGKPVTLSCSQTLNHNVMYWYQQKSSQAPKLLFHYYDKDFNNEADTPDNFQSRRPNTSFCFLDIRSPGLGDTAMYLCATSARLGANTGELFFGEGSRLTVL.

This clone turned up a few times. The chain joins TRBV20-1 to TRBJ1-1, with D possibly being TRBD1 (5 bases). V was clipped by 6 bases and J by 10 bases, with 15 bases between them. This CDR3 contains 11 residues. Germline CDR1 and CDR2: DFQATT and SNEGSKA (reference sequence). CDR3 residues: CSASGQGGAFF. Here the CDR3 DNA reads TGCAGTGCGAGCGGGCAGGGAGGAGCTTTCTTT.

This clone was recorded only once. The chain carries TRBV6-4 and TRBJ2-1, with a weak D call TRBD2 (6 bases). This CDR3 comprises 14 residues. The germline gives CDR1 MRHNA, CDR2 SNTAGT. V dropped 6 bases and J dropped 5 bases, with 14 bases sitting between them. CDR3 nucleotide sequence: TGTGCCAGCAGGGGAGGCCACCGCAACAATGAGCAGTTCTTC. Translated, it gives CASRGGHRNNEQFF.

This rearrangement joins TRBV30 to TRBJ2-2; no definite D call. Germline V gives CDR1 GTSNPN, CDR2 SVGIG (reference sequence). V was shortened by 4 bases and J by 2 bases, with 14 bases between the two germline ends. CDR3 length: 15 amino acids. The CDR3 reads CAWNLGLGNTGELFF. In nucleotides, the CDR3 is TGTGCCTGGAACCTTGGGCTAGGAAACACCGGGGAGCTGTTTTTT.

The chain has TRBV25-1 and TRBJ2-7; D remains ambiguous. V shed 1 base and J shed 0 bases, with 4 bases lying between them. This CDR3 is 13 amino acids long. Looked up from germline, CDR1 is MGHDK and CDR2 is SYGVNS. The CDR3 is CASSELVSYEQYF. The CDR3 DNA is TGTGCCAGCAGTGAATTAGTCTCCTACGAGCAGTACTTC.